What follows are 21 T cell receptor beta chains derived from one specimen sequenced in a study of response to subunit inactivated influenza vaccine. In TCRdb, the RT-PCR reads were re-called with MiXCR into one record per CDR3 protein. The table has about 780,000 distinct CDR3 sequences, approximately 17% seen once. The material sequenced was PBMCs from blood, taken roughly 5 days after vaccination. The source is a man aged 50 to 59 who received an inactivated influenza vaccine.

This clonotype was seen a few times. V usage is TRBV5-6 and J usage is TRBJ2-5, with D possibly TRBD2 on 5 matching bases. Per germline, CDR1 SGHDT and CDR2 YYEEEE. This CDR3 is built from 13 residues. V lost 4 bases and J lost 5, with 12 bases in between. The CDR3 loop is CASSEGGRETQYF. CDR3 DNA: TGTGCCAGCAGCGAGGGTGGCCGGGAGACCCAGTACTTC. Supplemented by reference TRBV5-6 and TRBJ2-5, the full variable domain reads DAGVTQSPTHLIKTRGQQVTLRCSPKSGHDTVSWYQQALGQGPQFIFQYYEEEERQRGNFPDRFSGHQFPNYSSELNVNALLLGDSALYLCASSEGGRETQYFGPGTRLLVL.

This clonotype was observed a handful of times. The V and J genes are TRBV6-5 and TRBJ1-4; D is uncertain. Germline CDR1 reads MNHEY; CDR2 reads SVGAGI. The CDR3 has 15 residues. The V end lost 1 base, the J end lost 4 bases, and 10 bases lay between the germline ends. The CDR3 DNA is TGTGCCAGCAGTTACTTTCCAGACGGTAATGAAAAACTGTTTTTT. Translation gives CASSYFPDGNEKLFF.

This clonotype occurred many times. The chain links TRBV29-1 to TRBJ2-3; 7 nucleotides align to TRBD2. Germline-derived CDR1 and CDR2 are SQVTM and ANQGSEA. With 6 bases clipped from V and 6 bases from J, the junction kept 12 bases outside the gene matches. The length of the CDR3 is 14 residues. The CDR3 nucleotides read TGCAGCGTGGGACGAGGCGGGAGATGGGATACGCAGTATTTT. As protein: CSVGRGGRWDTQYF.

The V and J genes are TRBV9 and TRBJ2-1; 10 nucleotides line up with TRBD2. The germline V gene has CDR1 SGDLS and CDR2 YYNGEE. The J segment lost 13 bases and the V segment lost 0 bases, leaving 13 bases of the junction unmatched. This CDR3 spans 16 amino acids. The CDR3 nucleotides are TGTGCCAGCAGCGTAGGCTCAGCGGGAGGGCAGATTCGCCAGTTCTTC. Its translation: CASSVGSAGGQIRQFF.

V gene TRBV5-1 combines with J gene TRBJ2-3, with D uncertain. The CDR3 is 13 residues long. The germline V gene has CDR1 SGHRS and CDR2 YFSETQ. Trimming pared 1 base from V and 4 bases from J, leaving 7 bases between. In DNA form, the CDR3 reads TGCGCCAGCAGCTTGCCAACCGCAGATACGCAGTATTTT. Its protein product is CASSLPTADTQYF.

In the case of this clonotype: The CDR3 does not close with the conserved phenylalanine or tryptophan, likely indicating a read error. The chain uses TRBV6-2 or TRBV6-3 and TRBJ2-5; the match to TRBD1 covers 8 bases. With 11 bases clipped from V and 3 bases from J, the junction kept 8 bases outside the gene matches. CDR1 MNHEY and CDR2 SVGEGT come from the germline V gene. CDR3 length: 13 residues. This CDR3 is CAAETGDKETQYL. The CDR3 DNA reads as TGTGCCGCTGAGACAGGGGATAAAGAGACCCAGTACTTG.

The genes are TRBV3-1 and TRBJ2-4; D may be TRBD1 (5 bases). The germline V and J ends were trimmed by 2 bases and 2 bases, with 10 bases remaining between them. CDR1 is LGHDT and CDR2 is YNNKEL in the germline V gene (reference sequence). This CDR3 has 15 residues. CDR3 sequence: CASSQRQISKNIQYF. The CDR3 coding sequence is TGTGCCAGCAGCCAAAGACAGATCTCCAAAAACATTCAGTACTTC.

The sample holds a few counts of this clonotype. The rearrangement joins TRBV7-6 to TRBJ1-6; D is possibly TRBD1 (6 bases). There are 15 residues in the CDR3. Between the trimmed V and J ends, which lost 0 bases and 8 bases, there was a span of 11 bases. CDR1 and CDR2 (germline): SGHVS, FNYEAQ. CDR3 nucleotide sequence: TGTGCCAGCAGCTTAGCCAGGGGAGTTTATTCACCCCTCCACTTT. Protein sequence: CASSLARGVYSPLHF.

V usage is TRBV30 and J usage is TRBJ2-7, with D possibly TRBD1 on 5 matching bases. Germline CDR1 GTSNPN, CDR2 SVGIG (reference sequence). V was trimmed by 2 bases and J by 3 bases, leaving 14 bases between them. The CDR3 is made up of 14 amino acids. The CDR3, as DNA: TGTGCCTGGAGTCAATACCAGGGAAACTACGAGCAGTACTTC. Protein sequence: CAWSQYQGNYEQYF.

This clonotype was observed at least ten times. As DNA, the CDR3 is TGCAGTGCGCAAACCCTTCCCGGACGTGGCTACACCTTC. It specifies CSAQTLPGRGYTF. The chain has TRBV20-1 and TRBJ1-2; no clear D. The V end lost 6 bases, the J end lost 7 bases, and 18 bases lay between the germline ends. Per the germline V gene, CDR1 is DFQATT and CDR2 is SNEGSKA (reference sequence). The CDR3 is made up of 13 amino acids.

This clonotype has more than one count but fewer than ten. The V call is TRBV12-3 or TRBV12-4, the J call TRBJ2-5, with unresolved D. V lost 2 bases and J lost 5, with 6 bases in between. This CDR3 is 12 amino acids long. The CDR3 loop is CASSLFGETQYF. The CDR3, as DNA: TGTGCCAGCAGTTTATTTGGGGAGACCCAGTACTTC.

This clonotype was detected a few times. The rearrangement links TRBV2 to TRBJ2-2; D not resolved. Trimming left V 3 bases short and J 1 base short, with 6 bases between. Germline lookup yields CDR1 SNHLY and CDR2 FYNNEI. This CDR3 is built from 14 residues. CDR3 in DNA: TGTGCCAGCAGTGATGGGAAGAACACCGGGGAGCTGTTTTTT. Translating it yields CASSDGKNTGELFF.

In DNA, the CDR3 is TGCAGTGCTAAACAGGGATATGAAGCTTTCTTT. It codes for CSAKQGYEAFF. The genes are TRBV20-1 and TRBJ1-1; possible D gene TRBD1, 6 bases. This CDR3 region has 11 residues. Germline loops: CDR1 DFQATT, CDR2 SNEGSKA (reference sequence). Trimming removed 4 bases at V and 7 bases at J, with 10 bases between.

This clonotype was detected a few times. The CDR3 region has the DNA TGTGCCAGCAGCTTAGCCGGGACGCAATCACGCTATGGCTACACCTTC. This gives the protein CASSLAGTQSRYGYTF. The V call is TRBV7-2, the J call TRBJ1-2; perhaps TRBD1 as D (5 bases). CDR3 length: 16 residues. V lost 0 bases and J lost 4, with 15 bases in between. Germline V CDR1 and CDR2: SGHTA, FQGNSA. Full variable domain (remainder filled in from reference TRBV7-2 and TRBJ1-2): GAGVSQSPSNKVTEKGKDVELRCDPISGHTALYWYRQSLGQGLEFLIYFQGNSAPDKSGLPSDRFSAERTGGSVSTLTIQRTQQEDSAVYLCASSLAGTQSRYGYTFGSGTRLTVV.

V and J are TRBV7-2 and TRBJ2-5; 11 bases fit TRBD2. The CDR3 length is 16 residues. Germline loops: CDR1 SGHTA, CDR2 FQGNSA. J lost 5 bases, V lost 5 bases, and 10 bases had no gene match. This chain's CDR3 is CASSQRLAGSRETQYF. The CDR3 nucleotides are TGTGCCAGCAGCCAGAGACTAGCGGGGTCACGGGAGACCCAGTACTTC.

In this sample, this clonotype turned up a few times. As DNA, the CDR3 is TGTGCCAGCAGCTTACAACTAGCGGGAAGGAGCACAGATACGCAGTATTTT. Translated: CASSLQLAGRSTDTQYF. The chain combines TRBV7-2 with TRBJ2-3; TRBD2 matches 10 bases. CDR1 and CDR2 from the germline V gene are SGHTA and FQGNSA. The CDR3 sequence is 17 residues long. V shed 2 bases and J 0 bases; nucleotides not matched to a gene: 5.

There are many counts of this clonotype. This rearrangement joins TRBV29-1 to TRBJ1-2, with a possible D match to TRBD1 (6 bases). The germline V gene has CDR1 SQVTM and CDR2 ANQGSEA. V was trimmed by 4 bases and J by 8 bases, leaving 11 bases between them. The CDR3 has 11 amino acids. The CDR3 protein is CSVVAGGGYTF. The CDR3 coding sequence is TGCAGCGTTGTAGCCGGGGGCGGCTACACCTTC.

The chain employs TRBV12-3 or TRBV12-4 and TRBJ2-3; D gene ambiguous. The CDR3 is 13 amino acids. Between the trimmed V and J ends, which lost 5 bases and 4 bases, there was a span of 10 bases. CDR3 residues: CASSLNRADTQYF. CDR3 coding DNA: TGTGCCAGCAGTCTCAATAGGGCAGATACGCAGTATTTT.

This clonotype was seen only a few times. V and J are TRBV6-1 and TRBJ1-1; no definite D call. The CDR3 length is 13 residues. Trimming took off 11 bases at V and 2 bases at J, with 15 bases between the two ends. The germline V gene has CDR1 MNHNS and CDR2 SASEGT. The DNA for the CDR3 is TGTGCCGCGGGTCCGGTTACCAACACTGAAGCTTTCTTT. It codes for CAAGPVTNTEAFF.

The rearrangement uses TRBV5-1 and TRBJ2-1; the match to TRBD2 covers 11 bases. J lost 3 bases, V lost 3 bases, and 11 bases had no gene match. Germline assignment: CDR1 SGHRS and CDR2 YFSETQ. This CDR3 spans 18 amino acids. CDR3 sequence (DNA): TGCGCCAGCAGCTCCGTTTCTGCCGGGACTAGCGGCTACAATGAGCAGTTCTTC. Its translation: CASSSVSAGTSGYNEQFF. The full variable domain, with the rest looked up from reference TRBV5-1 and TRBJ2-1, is KAGVTQTPRYLIKTRGQQVTLSCSPISGHRSVSWYQQTPGQGLQFLFEYFSETQRNKGNFPGRFSGRQFSNSRSEMNVSTLELGDSALYLCASSSVSAGTSGYNEQFFGPGTRLTVL.

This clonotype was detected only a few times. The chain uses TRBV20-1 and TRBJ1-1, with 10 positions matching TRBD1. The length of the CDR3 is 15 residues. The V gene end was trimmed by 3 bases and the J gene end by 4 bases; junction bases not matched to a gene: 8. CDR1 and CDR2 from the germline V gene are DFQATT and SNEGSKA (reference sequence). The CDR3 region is CSASGGQGIGTEAFF. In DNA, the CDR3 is TGCAGTGCTAGTGGGGGACAGGGGATAGGCACTGAAGCTTTCTTT.